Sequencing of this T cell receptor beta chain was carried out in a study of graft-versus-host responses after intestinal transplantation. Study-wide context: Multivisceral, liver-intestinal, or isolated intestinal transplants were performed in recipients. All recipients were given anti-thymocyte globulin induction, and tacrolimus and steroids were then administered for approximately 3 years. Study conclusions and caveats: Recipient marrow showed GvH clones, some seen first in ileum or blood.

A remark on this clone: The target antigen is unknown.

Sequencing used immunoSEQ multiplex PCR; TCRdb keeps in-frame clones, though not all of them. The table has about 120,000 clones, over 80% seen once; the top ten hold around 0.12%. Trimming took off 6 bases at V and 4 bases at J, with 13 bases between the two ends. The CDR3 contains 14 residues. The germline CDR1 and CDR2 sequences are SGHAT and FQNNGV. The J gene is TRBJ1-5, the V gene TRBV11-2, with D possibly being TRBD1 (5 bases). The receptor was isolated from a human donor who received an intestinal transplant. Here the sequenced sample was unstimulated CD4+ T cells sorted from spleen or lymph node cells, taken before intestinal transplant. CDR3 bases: TGTGCCAGCAGTCTAGGAGGGGTTAATCAGCCCCAGCATTTT. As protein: CASSLGGVNQPQHF.